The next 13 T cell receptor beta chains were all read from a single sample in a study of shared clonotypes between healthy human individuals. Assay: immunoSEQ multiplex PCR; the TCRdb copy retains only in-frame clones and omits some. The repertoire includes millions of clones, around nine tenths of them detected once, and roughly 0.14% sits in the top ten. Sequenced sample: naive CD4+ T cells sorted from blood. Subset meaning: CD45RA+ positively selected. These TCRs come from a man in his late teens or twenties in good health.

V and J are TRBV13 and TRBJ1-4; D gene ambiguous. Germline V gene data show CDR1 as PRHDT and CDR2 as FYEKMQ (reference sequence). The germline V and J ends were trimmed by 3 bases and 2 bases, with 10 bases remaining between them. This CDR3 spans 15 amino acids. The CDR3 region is CASSLRVSTNEKLFF. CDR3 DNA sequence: TGTGCCAGCAGCTTGCGGGTGTCCACTAATGAAAAACTGTTTTTT.

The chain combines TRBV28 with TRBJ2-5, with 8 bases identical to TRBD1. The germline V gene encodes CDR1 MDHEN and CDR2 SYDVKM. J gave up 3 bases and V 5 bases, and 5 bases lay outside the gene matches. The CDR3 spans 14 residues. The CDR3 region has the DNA TGTGCCAGCAGTCCAGACAGGGGCAAAGAGACCCAGTACTTC. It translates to CASSPDRGKETQYF.

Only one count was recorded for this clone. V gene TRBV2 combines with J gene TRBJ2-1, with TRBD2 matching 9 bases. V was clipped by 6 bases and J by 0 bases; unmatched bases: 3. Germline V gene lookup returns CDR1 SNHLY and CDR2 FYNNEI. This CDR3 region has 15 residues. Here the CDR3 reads CASRGGRASYNEQFF. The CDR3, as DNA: TGTGCCAGCAGGGGCGGGAGGGCCTCCTACAATGAGCAGTTCTTC. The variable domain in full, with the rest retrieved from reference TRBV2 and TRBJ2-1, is EPEVTQTPSHQVTQMGQEVILRCVPISNHLYFYWYRQILGQKVEFLVSFYNNEISEKSEIFDDQFSVERPDGSNFTLKIRSTKLEDSAMYFCASRGGRASYNEQFFGPGTRLTVL.

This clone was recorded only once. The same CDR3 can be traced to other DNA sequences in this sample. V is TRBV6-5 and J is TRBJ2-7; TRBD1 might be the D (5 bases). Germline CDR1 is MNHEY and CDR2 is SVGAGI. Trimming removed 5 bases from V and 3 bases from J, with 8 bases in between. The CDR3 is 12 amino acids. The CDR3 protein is CASSRDSYEQYF. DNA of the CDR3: TGTGCCAGCAGTCGTGACAGCTACGAGCAGTACTTC.

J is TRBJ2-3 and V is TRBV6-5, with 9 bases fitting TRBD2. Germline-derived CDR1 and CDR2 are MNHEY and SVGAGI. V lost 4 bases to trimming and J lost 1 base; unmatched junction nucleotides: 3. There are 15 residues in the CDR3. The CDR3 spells CASSLQRGGTDTQYF. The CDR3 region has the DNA TGTGCCAGCAGTTTACAGCGGGGGGGCACAGATACGCAGTATTTT.

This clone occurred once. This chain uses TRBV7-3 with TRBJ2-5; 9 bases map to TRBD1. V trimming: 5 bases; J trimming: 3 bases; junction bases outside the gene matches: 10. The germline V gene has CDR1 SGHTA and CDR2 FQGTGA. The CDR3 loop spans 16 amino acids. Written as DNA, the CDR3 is TGTGCCAGCAGCGATCCGGGACAGGGTTTGAAAGAGACCCAGTACTTC. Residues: CASSDPGQGLKETQYF.

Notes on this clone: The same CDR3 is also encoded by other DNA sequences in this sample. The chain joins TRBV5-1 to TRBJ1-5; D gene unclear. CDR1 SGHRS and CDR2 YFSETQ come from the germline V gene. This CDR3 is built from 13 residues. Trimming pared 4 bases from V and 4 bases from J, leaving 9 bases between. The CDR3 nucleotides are TGCGCCAGCAGCCCCGGACGAAATCAGCCCCAGCATTTT. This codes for CASSPGRNQPQHF.

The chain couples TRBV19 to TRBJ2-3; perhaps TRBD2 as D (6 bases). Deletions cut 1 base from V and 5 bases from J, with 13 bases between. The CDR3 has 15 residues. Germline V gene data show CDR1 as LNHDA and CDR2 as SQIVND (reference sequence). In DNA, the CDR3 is TGTGCCAGTAGTATAGCGTCGGGAGTAGTAGATACGCAGTATTTT. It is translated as CASSIASGVVDTQYF.

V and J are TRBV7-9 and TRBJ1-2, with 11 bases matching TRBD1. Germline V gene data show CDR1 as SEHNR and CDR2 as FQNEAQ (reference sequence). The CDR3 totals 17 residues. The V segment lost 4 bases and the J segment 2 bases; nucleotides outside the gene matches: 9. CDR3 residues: CASSWTGGALPNYGYTF. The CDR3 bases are TGTGCCAGCAGCTGGACAGGGGGCGCATTGCCCAACTATGGCTACACCTTC.

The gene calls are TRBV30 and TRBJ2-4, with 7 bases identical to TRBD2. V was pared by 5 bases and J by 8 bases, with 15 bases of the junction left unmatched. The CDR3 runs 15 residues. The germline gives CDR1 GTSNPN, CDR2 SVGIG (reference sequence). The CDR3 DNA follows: TGTGCCTGGGGAAAAAGGGCGGGAGTGAGAGACATTCAGTACTTC. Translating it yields CAWGKRAGVRDIQYF.

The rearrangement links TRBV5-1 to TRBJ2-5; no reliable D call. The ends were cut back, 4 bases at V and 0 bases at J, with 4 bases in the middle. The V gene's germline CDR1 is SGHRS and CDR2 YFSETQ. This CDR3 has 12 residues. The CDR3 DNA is TGCGCCAGCAGCCAAGACCAAGAGACCCAGTACTTC. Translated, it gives CASSQDQETQYF.

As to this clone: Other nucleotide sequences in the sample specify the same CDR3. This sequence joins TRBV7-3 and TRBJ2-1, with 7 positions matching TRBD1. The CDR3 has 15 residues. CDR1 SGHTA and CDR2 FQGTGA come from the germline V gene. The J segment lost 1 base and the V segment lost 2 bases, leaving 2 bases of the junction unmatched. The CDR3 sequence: CASSLQGVSYNEQFF. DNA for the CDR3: TGTGCCAGCAGCTTACAGGGGGTTTCCTACAATGAGCAGTTCTTC. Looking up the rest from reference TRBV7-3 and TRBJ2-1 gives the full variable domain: GAGVSQTPSNKVTEKGKYVELRCDPISGHTALYWYRQSLGQGPEFLIYFQGTGAADDSGLPNDRFFAVRPEGSVSTLKIQRTERGDSAVYLCASSLQGVSYNEQFFGPGTRLTVL.

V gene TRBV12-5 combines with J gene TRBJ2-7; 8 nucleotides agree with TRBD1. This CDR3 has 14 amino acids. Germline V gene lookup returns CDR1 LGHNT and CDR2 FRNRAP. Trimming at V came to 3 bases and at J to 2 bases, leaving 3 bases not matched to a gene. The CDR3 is CASGFDRGPYEQYF. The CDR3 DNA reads TGTGCTAGTGGTTTCGACAGGGGACCCTACGAGCAGTACTTC. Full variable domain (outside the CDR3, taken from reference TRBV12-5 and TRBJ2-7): DARVTQTPRHKVTEMGQEVTMRCQPILGHNTVFWYRQTMMQGLELLAYFRNRAPLDDSGMPKDRFSAEMPDATLATLKIQPSEPRDSAVYFCASGFDRGPYEQYFGPGTRLTVT.